The rows below give T cell receptor beta chains drawn from one sample of a study of OX40 agonist ivuxolimab in advanced cancers. TCRdb keeps only in-frame clones here, not all; method: immunoSEQ multiplex PCR. Here the sample spans around 35,000 clones, 70% to 85% being singletons. This specimen was CD4+ or CD8+ T cells sorted from blood, taken in a trial of the OX40 agonist ivuxolimab. Source of these receptors: an adult with an advanced solid tumor such as melanoma, head and neck, liver or kidney cancer. Both conserved end residues are part of each CDR3. The order of the fields is CDR3 length, V gene, J gene, D gene, clone size, CDR3 protein, CDR3 DNA. The D gene is left open where the match is weak. Clone size is given for some rows only: seen once, a few or many times, or a class if the clone is expanded.

14	TRBV13	TRBJ2-7	NA	NA	CASSLGSRVYEQYF	TGTGCCAGCAGCCTCGGGTCTAGGGTCTACGAGCAGTACTTC
12	TRBV28	TRBJ2-3	NA	NA	CASSLEGDTQYF	TGTGCCAGCAGTTTAGAGGGAGATACGCAGTATTTT
14	TRBV9	TRBJ1-4	NA	NA	CASSVGGAGEKLFF	TGTGCCAGCAGCGTAGGAGGGGCCGGAGAAAAACTGTTTTTT
11	TRBV27	TRBJ2-6	NA	NA	CASKHDSVLTF	TGTGCCAGCAAACATGATTCCGTCCTGACTTTC
14	TRBV2	TRBJ2-7	NA	once	CASVGEDRFYEQYF	TGTGCCAGCGTCGGGGAGGACAGGTTCTACGAGCAGTACTTC
15	TRBV2	TRBJ2-7	TRBD2	NA	CASSESSGIFYEQYF	TGTGCCAGCAGTGAGTCTAGCGGGATATTCTACGAGCAGTACTTC
15	TRBV4-2	TRBJ2-2	NA	NA	CASSQGAGGAGELFF	TGTGCCAGCAGCCAAGGGGCAGGGGGGGCCGGGGAGCTGTTTTTT
14	TRBV7-3	TRBJ2-1	NA	NA	CASSSLRGYNEQFF	TGTGCCAGCAGCTCTCTAAGGGGGTACAATGAGCAGTTCTTC
13	TRBV6-1	TRBJ2-2	TRBD1	NA	CASRGTGNGELFF	TGTGCCTCCCGGGGGACAGGAAACGGGGAGCTGTTTTTT
16	TRBV27	TRBJ2-2	NA	NA	CASSPLGLLGTGELFF	TGTGCCAGCAGTCCTTTGGGGCTTCTTGGGACCGGGGAGCTGTTTTTT
16	TRBV4-2	TRBJ2-5	TRBD1	NA	CASSQEETGGLETQYF	TGTGCCAGCAGCCAAGAAGAGACAGGGGGCCTTGAGACCCAGTACTTC
14	TRBV29-1	TRBJ1-2	TRBD1	NA	CSVPRQGADYGYTF	TGCAGCGTTCCGCGACAGGGGGCGGACTATGGCTACACCTTC
14	TRBV7-9	TRBJ1-1	NA	NA	CASSLGQGIGEAFF	TGTGCCAGCAGCTTAGGGCAGGGAATAGGTGAAGCTTTCTTT
15	TRBV19	TRBJ1-5	NA	NA	CASSMGISSNQPQHF	TGTGCCAGTAGTATGGGCATCAGTAGCAATCAGCCCCAGCATTTT
15	TRBV7-3	TRBJ2-3	TRBD2	NA	CASSPGTSDTDTQYF	TGTGCCAGCAGCCCCGGGACTAGCGACACAGATACGCAGTATTTT
17	TRBV1	TRBJ2-5	NA	NA	CTSRPTRTSGGVETQYF	TGCACCAGCAGACCAACAAGGACTAGCGGGGGGGTGGAGACCCAGTACTTC
12	TRBV9	TRBJ1-1	NA	NA	CASSSDNTEAFF	TGTGCCAGCAGCTCTGACAACACTGAAGCTTTCTTT
15	TRBV6-4	TRBJ2-5	TRBD1	NA	CASSPGTGGEETQYF	TGTGCCAGCAGCCCCGGGACAGGGGGGGAAGAGACCCAGTACTTC
16	TRBV4-1	TRBJ2-1	TRBD2	NA	CASSQEHAGGYNEQFF	TGCGCCAGCAGCCAAGAACATGCGGGAGGGTACAATGAGCAGTTCTTC
14	TRBV30	TRBJ1-2	TRBD1	NA	CAWSEDRANYGYTF	TGTGCCTGGAGTGAAGACAGGGCTAACTATGGCTACACCTTC
13	TRBV7-9	TRBJ1-1	NA	once	CASSLAGGAEAFF	TGTGCCAGCAGCTTAGCTGGGGGCGCTGAAGCTTTCTTT
15	TRBV6-5	TRBJ2-1	TRBD1	NA	CASSYRGLSYNEQFF	TGTGCCAGCAGTTACAGGGGGCTCTCCTACAATGAGCAGTTCTTC
14	TRBV13	TRBJ1-3	NA	NA	CASSPSPGGNTIYF	TGTGCCAGCAGCCCCTCCCCGGGAGGAAACACCATATATTTT
12	TRBV7-2	TRBJ1-3	NA	NA	CASSWDGNTIYF	TGTGCCAGCAGCTGGGACGGAAACACCATATATTTT
15	TRBV7-8	TRBJ1-1	TRBD1	NA	CASSATTGMNTEAFF	TGTGCCAGCAGCGCTACGACAGGGATGAACACTGAAGCTTTCTTT
11	TRBV29-1	TRBJ1-1	NA	NA	CSVGDGTEAFF	TGCAGCGTTGGGGACGGCACTGAAGCTTTCTTT
15	TRBV4-3	TRBJ1-6	NA	NA	CASSNPGRDNSPLHF	TGCGCCAGCAGCAACCCGGGACGGGATAATTCACCCCTCCACTTT
18	TRBV28	TRBJ1-6	NA	NA	CASSLREGSLSYNSPLHF	TGTGCCAGCAGTTTACGGGAAGGGTCCCTCTCCTATAATTCACCCCTCCACTTT
14	TRBV6-1	TRBJ2-1	TRBD2	NA	CASSRASGYNEQFF	TGTGCCAGCAGTCGGGCTAGCGGCTACAATGAGCAGTTCTTC
13	TRBV5-1	TRBJ2-7	TRBD2	few	CASQLAGDDEQYF	TGCGCCAGCCAACTAGCGGGAGATGACGAGCAGTACTTC
14	TRBV5-6	TRBJ1-5	NA	NA	CASSLGVGNQPQHF	TGTGCCAGCAGCTTAGGGGTTGGTAATCAGCCCCAGCATTTT
16	TRBV7-9	TRBJ1-3	NA	NA	CASSTTPGTLGNTIYF	TGTGCCAGCAGCACCACCCCCGGGACACTTGGAAACACCATATATTTT
12	TRBV28	TRBJ2-5	NA	NA	CASSTVQETQYF	TGTGCCAGCAGCACAGTCCAAGAGACCCAGTACTTC